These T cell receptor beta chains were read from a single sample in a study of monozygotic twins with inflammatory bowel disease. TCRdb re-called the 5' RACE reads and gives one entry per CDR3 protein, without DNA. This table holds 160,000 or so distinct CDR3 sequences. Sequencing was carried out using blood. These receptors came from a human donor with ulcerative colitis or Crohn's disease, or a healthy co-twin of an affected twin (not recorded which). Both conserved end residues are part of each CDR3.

CDR3 protein: CSASRASGDGELFF
V gene: TRBV20-1
J gene: TRBJ2-2

CDR3 protein: CASSPYNSPLHF
V gene: TRBV5-8
J gene: TRBJ1-6

CDR3 protein: CASSPGGGSNQPQHF
V gene: TRBV5-1
J gene: TRBJ1-5

CDR3 protein: CASSTTGVEAFF
V gene: TRBV5-1
J gene: TRBJ1-1

CDR3 protein: CASSQGTILFNEQFF
V gene: TRBV3-1
J gene: TRBJ2-1

CDR3 protein: CASSSRARLVWVVDTQYF
V gene: TRBV11-2
J gene: TRBJ2-3

CDR3 protein: CSAREGGAPYEQYF
V gene: TRBV20-1
J gene: TRBJ2-7

CDR3 protein: CASIPRWGEEQFF
V gene: TRBV6-6
J gene: TRBJ2-1

CDR3 protein: CASSLRAGWTQYF
V gene: TRBV7-2
J gene: TRBJ2-5

CDR3 protein: CASSYGPGQGAETQYF
V gene: TRBV6-2/TRBV6-3
J gene: TRBJ2-5

CDR3 protein: CSASGSRSSYEQYF
V gene: TRBV20-1
J gene: TRBJ2-7

CDR3 protein: CASSLEGQTGGREKLFF
V gene: TRBV5-1
J gene: TRBJ1-4

CDR3 protein: CASSLAQGRSYEQYF
V gene: TRBV7-2
J gene: TRBJ2-7

CDR3 protein: CATSDPGFSEAFF
V gene: TRBV24-1
J gene: TRBJ1-1

CDR3 protein: CASSVTQDTQYF
V gene: TRBV6-1
J gene: TRBJ2-3

CDR3 protein: CASSLGTGVPYNEQFF
V gene: TRBV5-6
J gene: TRBJ2-1

CDR3 protein: CASRFYRDSRETQYF
V gene: TRBV6-1
J gene: TRBJ2-5